Following are 17 T cell receptor beta chains from one sample sequenced in a study of pediatric ulcerative colitis. Libraries were prepared by immunoSEQ multiplex PCR; TCRdb keeps only in-frame clonotypes and omits some of them. The sample shows about 36,000 clones, around four fifths of them seen only once. The sequencing sample was made of blood. The receptors were sampled from a girl between 5 and 17 years old with moderate ulcerative colitis.

J is TRBJ1-1 and V is TRBV29-1; tentatively, D is TRBD1 (6 bases). Deletions cut 5 bases from V and 3 bases from J, with 25 bases between. This CDR3 has 17 amino acids. Germline assignment: CDR1 SQVTM and CDR2 ANQGSEA. The CDR3 DNA is TGCAGCGTTTCGATCCGGGACACCTATCCTCTGGACACTGAAGCTTTCTTT. Encoded protein: CSVSIRDTYPLDTEAFF.

The gene calls are TRBV28 and TRBJ1-2; D possibly corresponds to TRBD1 (5 bases). The CDR3 contains 14 residues. Germline values: CDR1 MDHEN, CDR2 SYDVKM. Trimming shortened V by 3 bases and J by 8 bases, and 16 bases separated the two germline ends. The CDR3 sequence: CASSFPGSIGGYTF. The DNA for the CDR3 is TGTGCCAGCAGTTTTCCAGGGAGCATTGGGGGCTACACCTTC.

The chain recombines TRBV5-4 with TRBJ2-1; 12 nucleotides agree with TRBD2. Looked up from germline, CDR1 is SGHNT and CDR2 is YYREEE (reference sequence). This CDR3 comprises 16 residues. J was trimmed by 9 bases and V by 0 bases; bases with no gene match: 7. CDR3 residues: CASSLAQLAGGGEQFF. The CDR3 DNA follows: TGTGCCAGCAGCTTGGCCCAACTAGCGGGAGGAGGTGAGCAGTTCTTC. The whole variable domain, filled in from reference TRBV5-4 and TRBJ2-1, reads ETGVTQSPTHLIKTRGQQVTLRCSSQSGHNTVSWYQQALGQGPQFIFQYYREEENGRGNFPPRFSGLQFPNYSSELNVNALELDDSALYLCASSLAQLAGGGEQFFGPGTRLTVL.

The chain carries TRBV28 and TRBJ1-2; D gene uncertain. Germline V gene data show CDR1 as MDHEN and CDR2 as SYDVKM. This CDR3 contains 10 residues. V gave up 6 bases and J gave up 4 bases, with 3 bases separating them. CDR3 DNA sequence: TGTGCCAGCAGCCGCTATGGCTACACCTTC. Its translation: CASSRYGYTF.

This chain connects TRBV7-9 to TRBJ2-2; D gene ambiguous. This CDR3 has 15 residues. V shed 5 bases and J shed 6 bases, with 16 bases lying between them. The germline V gene encodes CDR1 SEHNR and CDR2 FQNEAQ (reference sequence). In nucleotides, the CDR3 is TGTGCCAGCAGCGAGGATGTTGGGTACCCCGGGGAGCTGTTTTTT. Its protein product is CASSEDVGYPGELFF.

V and J are TRBV30 and TRBJ2-2; 7 nucleotides line up with TRBD1. CDR3 size: 14 residues. Trimming at V came to 3 bases and at J to 2 bases, leaving 3 bases not matched to a gene. Per germline, CDR1 GTSNPN and CDR2 SVGIG (reference sequence). The chain's CDR3 is CAWRGQTNTGELFF. The CDR3 DNA reads as TGTGCCTGGAGGGGACAGACTAACACCGGGGAGCTGTTTTTT. Full variable domain (rest looked up from reference TRBV30 and TRBJ2-2): SQTIHQWPATLVQPVGSPLSLECTVEGTSNPNLYWYRQAAGRGLQLLFYSVGIGQISSEVPQNLSASRPQDRQFILSSKKLLLSDSGFYLCAWRGQTNTGELFFGEGSRLTVL.

This sequence joins TRBV7-2 and TRBJ1-2; 7 positions match TRBD1. In germline, CDR1 is SGHTA, CDR2 FQGNSA. This CDR3 spans 13 amino acids. Trimming removed 5 bases from V and 3 bases from J; junction bases left unmatched: 3. In DNA, the CDR3 is TGTGCCAGCAGCACCAGGGGGGACTATGGCTACACCTTC. Its protein product is CASSTRGDYGYTF.

This chain connects TRBV12-5 to TRBJ2-5; D is undetermined. The CDR3 has 14 residues. Trimming stripped 8 bases from V and 0 bases from J, with 13 bases between. Germline V CDR1 and CDR2: LGHNT, FRNRAP. The CDR3 here is CASPLDRDQETQYF. CDR3 bases: TGTGCTAGTCCTCTAGACCGGGACCAAGAGACCCAGTACTTC.

CDR3 sequence (DNA): TGTGCCAGTAGCGGATCCGAAGCTTTCTTT. Residues: CASSGSEAFF. The rearrangement links TRBV19 to TRBJ1-1, with D unresolved. This CDR3 region has 10 residues. Germline CDR1 LNHDA, CDR2 SQIVND (reference sequence). Trimming left V 6 bases short and J 8 bases short, with 7 bases between.

This chain joins TRBV7-9 and TRBJ1-1; 9 bases agree with TRBD1. The CDR3 runs to 12 residues. Germline V gene lookup returns CDR1 SEHNR and CDR2 FQNEAQ (reference sequence). J lost 5 bases, V lost 8 bases, and 3 bases had no gene match. CDR3 protein: CASGDRETEAFF. The CDR3 DNA follows: TGTGCCAGCGGGGACAGGGAGACTGAAGCTTTCTTT.

The chain has TRBV28 and TRBJ2-3; D perhaps matches TRBD2 (6 bases). V was trimmed by 3 bases and J by 1 base, leaving 11 bases between them. This CDR3 region has 15 residues. Germline values: CDR1 MDHEN, CDR2 SYDVKM. DNA of the CDR3: TGTGCCAGCAGTTTGGGGCTAGCGCGCACAGATACGCAGTATTTT. Protein: CASSLGLARTDTQYF.

The chain couples TRBV18 to TRBJ2-1; 12 bases are a match to TRBD2. After removal of 3 bases from V and 3 bases from J, the junction contained 6 bases not matched to a gene. Looked up from germline, CDR1 is KGHSH and CDR2 is LQKENI. CDR3 length equals 17 residues. The CDR3 DNA reads as TGTGCCAGCTCACCGAGGACTAGCGGGACCCTCTACAATGAGCAGTTCTTC. Protein sequence: CASSPRTSGTLYNEQFF.

The chain recombines TRBV11-2 with TRBJ2-7, with 11 bases lining up with TRBD2. The CDR3 spans 16 residues. Germline CDR1 SGHAT, CDR2 FQNNGV. Trimming cost V 5 bases and J 4 bases; bases outside gene matches: 10. The CDR3 here is CASSPVTSGALYEQYF. CDR3 sequence (DNA): TGTGCCAGCAGCCCTGTGACTAGCGGGGCTCTATACGAGCAGTACTTC.

In this sample, this clone turned up a few times. The genes are TRBV7-9 and TRBJ1-2; D may be TRBD1 (5 bases). CDR1 is SEHNR and CDR2 is FQNEAQ in the germline V gene (reference sequence). The CDR3 has 13 amino acids. V was shortened by 5 bases and J by 8 bases, with 15 bases between the two germline ends. The CDR3 coding sequence is TGTGCCAGCAGCCTCGCGGCAGAGGGGGGCTACACCTTC. It specifies CASSLAAEGGYTF. The full variable domain, rest sourced from reference TRBV7-9 and TRBJ1-2, is DTGVSQNPRHKITKRGQNVTFRCDPISEHNRLYWYRQTLGQGPEFLTYFQNEAQLEKSRLLSDRFSAERPKGSFSTLEIQRTEQGDSAMYLCASSLAAEGGYTFGSGTRLTVV.

On this clone itself: One junction end does not reproduce the germline sequence, and a read error may be involved. The chain joins TRBV7-8 to TRBJ2-3; 7 nucleotides line up with TRBD2. Germline assignment: CDR1 SGHVS and CDR2 FQNEAQ. The CDR3 covers 12 residues. This CDR3 is CASSLEAGPWNF. DNA for the CDR3: TGTGCCAGCAGCTTGGAAGCGGGGCCGTGGAATTTT.

V is TRBV28 and J is TRBJ2-1, with 9 bases matching TRBD1. This CDR3 is 15 amino acids long. Trimming took 5 bases from V and 9 from J; bases not matched to a gene: 11. The V gene's germline CDR1 is MDHEN and CDR2 SYDVKM. CDR3 residues: CASSEVGTGLCEQFF. Here the CDR3 DNA reads TGTGCCAGCAGTGAAGTTGGGACAGGGTTATGTGAGCAGTTCTTC.

This clone was seen once. The rearrangement links TRBV19 to TRBJ1-4; unclear D gene. The CDR3 is made up of 16 amino acids. CDR1 is LNHDA, CDR2 SQIVND, per germline (reference sequence). The V gene lost 3 bases and the J gene lost 0 bases, with 11 bases spanning the gap. CDR3 amino acids: CASSIRPPATNEKLFF. The CDR3 nucleotides are TGTGCCAGTAGTATCCGGCCGCCTGCAACTAATGAAAAACTGTTTTTT.